This note documents a single T cell receptor beta chain sequence. No antigen is known for it. The data were obtained in a study of blood T cells in healthy people across ages. Study summary: T cells yielded about one barcoded beta molecule per two cells through template switching. Study conclusions and caveats: Leaving the PBMCs unsorted stopped any conclusive comparison of naive versus antigen-experienced cells. Naive CD4+ cells and diversity were both higher in long-lived donors than in aged donors.

Together with a sample-barcoded 5' primer, a J-beta primer mix was included in a second PCR lasting about 7 to 12 cycles. Every single cDNA molecule received a tag from a template-switch adaptor with 12 random nucleotides. TCRdb re-derived calls from the 5' RACE reads in MiXCR, one entry per CDR3 protein. This table holds hundreds of thousands of distinct CDR3 sequences, around a fifth found once. Germline V gene data show CDR1 as SGHAT and CDR2 as FQNNGV. The CDR3 sequence is 15 residues long. The V and J ends lost 6 bases and 1 base, in that order; junction bases with no gene match: 3. The V and J genes are TRBV11-2 and TRBJ2-5; 12 bases fit TRBD2. The sequenced material came from blood. The clonotype was recovered from a man between 65 and 85 years old in good health. CDR3 region: CASSSSGGAQETQYF. The CDR3 DNA reads TGTGCCAGCAGTTCTAGCGGGGGGGCCCAAGAGACCCAGTACTTC.